Shown below are 17 T cell receptor beta chains from a single sample sequenced in a study of blood T cells in healthy people across ages. Next came a second PCR, run for roughly 6 to 11 cycles, which used a sample-barcoded 5' primer along with a J-beta primer mix. TCRdb reprocessed the 5' RACE reads with MiXCR, giving one entry per CDR3 protein. Here the sample spans about 640,000 distinct CDR3 sequences, roughly three fifths being singletons. Sequenced input: blood. The receptors here all came from a man aged 55 to 70 in good health.

The rearrangement uses TRBV18 and TRBJ2-1; TRBD1 is a possible D gene (7 bases). The CDR3 is 14 residues long. The germline CDR1 and CDR2 sequences are KGHSH and LQKENI. V was clipped by 5 bases and J by 6 bases, with 14 bases between them. The DNA of the CDR3 is TGTGCCAGCTCAACCTCAGGGGGGACCAATGAGCAGTTCTTC. Translating it yields CASSTSGGTNEQFF.

The chain carries TRBV9 and TRBJ1-5; D remains ambiguous. Trimming cost V 0 bases and J 2 bases, with 9 bases left between them. This CDR3 contains 15 residues. The germline V gene encodes CDR1 SGDLS and CDR2 YYNGEE. The CDR3 is CASSVGEGGNQPQHF. CDR3 bases: TGTGCCAGCAGCGTAGGAGAGGGCGGCAATCAGCCCCAGCATTTT.

This chain uses TRBV21-1 with TRBJ2-7; TRBD1, the table's D call, was not compared with the DNA. TRBV21-1 is recorded as a pseudogene. This CDR3 region has 16 residues. CDR3 coding DNA: TGTGCCAGCAGCAAAGCCCGGGACAGAGACTCCTACGAGCAGTACTTC. Amino acids: CASSKARDRDSYEQYF.

Notes on this clonotype: At one end, the junction sequence differs from germline, possibly due to a read error. The chain uses TRBV4-2 and TRBJ1-6; possible D gene TRBD1, 6 bases. CDR3 size: 16 residues. Looked up from germline, CDR1 is LGHNA and CDR2 is YNFKEQ. The CDR3 region is CASSQEFTGFNSPFHF. The CDR3 DNA sequence: TGTGCCAGCAGCCAAGAATTTACAGGGTTCAATTCACCCTTCCACTTT.

The chain uses TRBV12-3 or TRBV12-4 and TRBJ2-5; 7 bases agree with TRBD1. Trimming removed 2 bases from V and 5 bases from J; junction bases left unmatched: 11. This CDR3 contains 16 residues. The CDR3, as DNA: TGTGCCAGCAGTTTAAATGTTGCAGGGGGTACCGAGACCCAGTACTTC. Translated: CASSLNVAGGTETQYF.

Comment on this clonotype: At one boundary the junction diverges from the germline segment, which might be a read error. The chain couples TRBV3-1 to TRBJ1-1; weak D call: TRBD1 (6 bases). Germline V lookup: CDR1 LGHDT, CDR2 YNNKEL (reference sequence). This CDR3 contains 15 residues. The DNA for the CDR3 is TGTGCCGGCAGCCAACGGACACAGGGGAACACTGAAGCTTTCTTT. Its translation: CAGSQRTQGNTEAFF. Filled out from reference TRBV3-1 and TRBJ1-1, the complete variable domain reads DTAVSQTPKYLVTQMGNDKSIKCEQNLGHDTMYWYKQDSKKFLKIMFSYNNKELIINETVPNRFSPKSPDKAHLNLHINSLELGDSAVYFCAGSQRTQGNTEAFFGQGTRLTVV.

The rearrangement uses TRBV20-1 and TRBJ2-1; tentatively, D is TRBD1 or TRBD2 (5 bases each). CDR1 DFQATT and CDR2 SNEGSKA come from the germline V gene (reference sequence). V was clipped by 6 bases and J by 6 bases, with 15 bases between them. This CDR3 is 13 amino acids long. CDR3: CSAPGPRANEQFF. CDR3 bases: TGCAGTGCACCGGGGCCGCGGGCCAATGAGCAGTTCTTC.

This clonotype has just a few counts. V usage is TRBV5-1 and J usage is TRBJ2-7; 7 bases align to TRBD2. CDR1 SGHRS and CDR2 YFSETQ come from the germline V gene. This CDR3 comprises 14 residues. V trimming: 5 bases; J trimming: 0 bases; junction bases outside the gene matches: 5. For the CDR3, the DNA is TGCGCCAGCAGGGGGGGGACCTCCTCCTACGAGCAGTACTTC. Amino acid sequence: CASRGGTSSYEQYF.

The rearrangement uses TRBV11-2 and TRBJ2-5, with D hard to call. The CDR3 extends over 15 amino acids. CDR1 SGHAT and CDR2 FQNNGV come from the germline V gene. Deletions cut 6 bases from V and 2 bases from J, with 16 bases between. The CDR3 nucleotides are TGTGCCAGCAGTCCTAAACTGGCAGAACAAGAGACCCAGTACTTC. It specifies CASSPKLAEQETQYF.

V and J are TRBV7-6 and TRBJ2-2; 10 bases align to TRBD2. The CDR3 length is 19 residues. Per the germline V gene, CDR1 is SGHVS and CDR2 is FNYEAQ. Unmatched junction bases numbered 7, after V lost 0 bases and J lost 0 bases. The chain's CDR3 is CASSLARGTSDANTGELFF. CDR3 nucleotide sequence: TGTGCCAGCAGCTTAGCGCGGGGGACTAGCGACGCGAACACCGGGGAGCTGTTTTTT. Variable domain in full (rest from reference TRBV7-6 and TRBJ2-2): GAGVSQSPRYKVTKRGQDVALRCDPISGHVSLYWYRQALGQGPEFLTYFNYEAQQDKSGLPNDRFSAERPEGSISTLTIQRTEQRDSAMYRCASSLARGTSDANTGELFFGEGSRLTVL.

The rearrangement uses TRBV11-2 and TRBJ2-3; D is unresolved. Trimming took off 0 bases at V and 4 bases at J, with 14 bases between the two ends. The V gene's germline CDR1 is SGHAT and CDR2 FQNNGV. This CDR3 spans 16 amino acids. The CDR3 loop reads CASSLDQTTGPDTQYF. CDR3 bases: TGTGCCAGCAGCTTAGATCAAACGACTGGTCCAGATACGCAGTATTTT. The variable domain in full, with the rest retrieved from reference TRBV11-2 and TRBJ2-3, is EAGVAQSPRYKIIEKRQSVAFWCNPISGHATLYWYQQILGQGPKLLIQFQNNGVVDDSQLPKDRFSAERLKGVDSTLKIQPAKLEDSAVYLCASSLDQTTGPDTQYFGPGTRLTVL.

The chain combines TRBV7-9 with TRBJ2-5; unclear D gene. The germline V gene has CDR1 SEHNR and CDR2 FQNEAQ (reference sequence). Trimming took 5 bases from V and 0 from J, leaving 28 bases between them. The CDR3 is 20 residues long. The DNA for the CDR3 is TGTGCCAGCAGCCCGAGCTCGGGCCGATTAGTGAGAGGAGACCAAGAGACCCAGTACTTC. As protein: CASSPSSGRLVRGDQETQYF.

This rearrangement joins TRBV4-1 to TRBJ2-3; D ambiguous. With 1 base removed from V and 0 bases from J, the gap between germline ends came to 20 bases. The germline gives CDR1 MGHRA, CDR2 YSYEKL. The CDR3 consists of 19 residues. CDR3 sequence: CASSQGFPFDPASTDTQYF. As DNA, the CDR3 is TGCGCCAGCAGCCAAGGCTTTCCCTTCGACCCGGCTAGCACAGATACGCAGTATTTT.

J is TRBJ1-1 and V is TRBV2; the D gene is possibly TRBD1 (6 bases). The CDR3 has 13 residues. The V end was cut by 6 bases, the J end by 6 bases, with 14 bases between. Germline V gene lookup returns CDR1 SNHLY and CDR2 FYNNEI. CDR3 bases: TGTGCCAGCAGGTACAGGGAGGAGGCTGAAGCTTTCTTT. The encoded protein is CASRYREEAEAFF. The full variable domain, its missing parts supplied by reference TRBV2 and TRBJ1-1, is EPEVTQTPSHQVTQMGQEVILRCVPISNHLYFYWYRQILGQKVEFLVSFYNNEISEKSEIFDDQFSVERPDGSNFTLKIRSTKLEDSAMYFCASRYREEAEAFFGQGTRLTVV.

The rearrangement uses TRBV12-3 or TRBV12-4 and TRBJ2-5; 9 bases map to TRBD1. The CDR3 length is 16 residues. With 4 bases clipped from V and 1 base from J, the junction kept 7 bases outside the gene matches. The CDR3 sequence: CASSSWTGASQETQYF. The CDR3 nucleotides read TGTGCCAGCAGTTCCTGGACAGGGGCCTCCCAAGAGACCCAGTACTTC.

In the case of this clonotype: Sequence at one end of the junction differs from germline and may be a read error. This sequence joins TRBV9 and TRBJ2-7; TRBD1 agrees at 8 bases. The CDR3 is 14 residues long. Germline CDR1 reads SGDLS; CDR2 reads YYNGEE. CDR3 sequence: CTSSVGDRPYEQYF. Here the CDR3 DNA reads TGTACCAGCAGCGTAGGGGACAGGCCCTACGAGCAGTACTTC.

This clonotype was seen a handful of times. The genes are TRBV7-2 and TRBJ1-4; 7 nucleotides align to TRBD1. The CDR3 contains 18 residues. The ends lost 5 bases at V and 5 bases at J; junction bases unmatched: 17. CDR1 and CDR2 (germline): SGHTA, FQGNSA. The CDR3 reads CASSPSRGGGGRNEKLFF. Here the CDR3 DNA reads TGTGCCAGCAGCCCGAGCAGAGGGGGCGGAGGGAGGAATGAAAAACTGTTTTTT.